This T cell receptor (beta chain) was recorded in a study of PD-L1 blockade in urothelial cancer. Study-level information: Blood analyses occurred 3 weeks (second dose) and 6 weeks post treatment start. The median number of T cells present in blood samples was approximately 140,000.

Sequencing used immunoSEQ multiplex PCR; TCRdb keeps in-frame clones, though not all of them. Here the sample spans around 66,000 clones, 70% to 90% being singletons. Trimming took 4 bases from V and 5 from J; bases not matched to a gene: 6. This CDR3 contains 14 residues. The germline CDR1 and CDR2 sequences are SNHLY and FYNNEI. Indicated time point: pretreatment peripheral blood. Patients had locally advanced or metastatic urothelial carcinoma. There were between 1 and 8 samples from each patient, taken pretreatment and on-treatment. This sequence joins TRBV2 and TRBJ2-5; 8 positions agree with TRBD2. This material consisted of PBMCs, taken around atezolizumab (anti-PD-L1) treatment. The sequence was collected from a man aged 70-80 years with urothelial cancer. The CDR3 nucleotides are TGTGCCAGCAGTGTTGTAGCGGGAAGGGAGACCCAGTACTTC. It is translated as CASSVVAGRETQYF.